A selection of T cell receptor beta chains follows, all from one sample in a study of breast tumors, draining lymph nodes, adjacent tissues. TCRdb re-called the multiplex PCR reads with MiXCR, one entry per CDR3 protein. Of under 150,000 distinct CDR3 sequences listed, less than 25% are singletons. Sequencing was carried out using axillary lymph node tissue. Receptors originate from a female donor with breast cancer. Some clones in this sample may be carry-over from other donors' samples. CDR3s include the opening cysteine and the closing phenylalanine or tryptophan. D genes are given only for firm matches. Some rows have no size entry. The others give once, few or many, or a class for an expanded clone.

d_gene	abundance	j_gene	v_gene	CDR3aa	CDR3nt
-	-	TRBJ2-3	TRBV6-2/TRBV6-3	CASSYSGFGRRGTDTQYF	TGTGCCAGCAGTTACTCAGGCTTCGGGCGGAGGGGCACAGATACGCAGTATTTT
TRBD1	many	TRBJ1-6	TRBV6-1	CASSRDRVVYNSPLHF	TGTGCCAGCAGCCGGGACAGGGTGGTTTATAATTCACCCCTCCACTTT
TRBD1	many	TRBJ2-7	TRBV5-4	CASSQGQGGYEQYF	TGCGCCAGCAGCCAAGGACAGGGCGGCTACGAGCAGTACTTC
-	-	TRBJ1-4	TRBV12-3/TRBV12-4	CASSLTGGAEKLFF	TGTGCCAGCAGTTTAACTGGGGGCGCTGAAAAACTGTTTTTT
TRBD1	many	TRBJ2-2	TRBV5-1	CASSLGPGGNTGELFF	TGCGCCAGCAGCTTGGGCCCAGGGGGCAACACCGGGGAGCTGTTTTTT
-	many	TRBJ2-3	TRBV6-5	CASSYSGGDTQYF	TGTGCCAGCAGTTACTCGGGGGGTGATACGCAGTATTTT
TRBD2	many	TRBJ2-2	TRBV14	CASSPLGGTSLMRGLFF	TGTGCCAGCAGCCCACTTGGTGGGACTAGCCTTATGAGAGGGCTGTTTTTT
TRBD2	-	TRBJ2-4	TRBV3-1	CASSHFSGVKNIQYF	TGTGCCAGCAGCCACTTCAGCGGGGTGAAAAACATTCAGTACTTC
TRBD1	-	TRBJ2-1	TRBV28	CASRASGTGTNEQSF	TGTGCCAGCAGAGCCAGCGGGACAGGGACCAATGAGCAGTCCTTC
-	-	TRBJ1-2	TRBV28	CASGSTRGVNYGYTF	TGTGCCAGCGGATCCACAAGGGGAGTGAACTATGGCTACACCTTC
TRBD2	-	TRBJ2-7	TRBV25-1	CASSDSGSSYYEQYF	TGTGCCAGCAGTGATAGCGGGAGCTCTTACTACGAGCAGTACTTC
TRBD1	many	TRBJ1-4	TRBV20-1	CSARSTGQGREKLFF	TGCAGTGCTAGATCGACGGGACAGGGACGTGAAAAACTGTTTTTT
TRBD1	many	TRBJ1-5	TRBV5-1	CASSPDGQVGQPQHF	TGCGCCAGCAGCCCCGATGGACAGGTTGGACAGCCCCAGCATTTT
-	many	TRBJ2-7	TRBV24-1	CATLEFKTGLSGEQYF	TGTGCCACCCTCGAATTCAAAACAGGGTTGTCTGGCGAGCAGTACTTC
-	many	TRBJ1-2	TRBV12-3/TRBV12-4	CASSFGAMLLPNYGYTF	TGTGCCAGCAGTTTTGGGGCCATGCTGCTCCCTAACTATGGCTACACCTTC
-	-	TRBJ2-2	TRBV11-2	CASSLGHSTGELFF	TGTGCCAGCAGCTTAGGACACTCCACCGGGGAGCTGTTTTTT
-	many	TRBJ2-5	TRBV2	CASSGGWGETQYF	TGTGCCTCCAGCGGCGGGTGGGGAGAGACCCAGTACTTC
-	many	TRBJ2-5	TRBV15	CATSRVILQETQYF	TGTGCCACCAGCAGAGTTATACTACAAGAGACCCAGTACTTC
TRBD1	few	TRBJ1-4	TRBV14	CASSLADRYKEKLFF	TGTGCCAGCAGCCTAGCGGACAGGTACAAAGAAAAACTGTTTTTT
-	many	TRBJ1-5	TRBV2	CASSVERGNQPQHF	TGTGCCAGCAGTGTTGAGAGGGGCAATCAGCCCCAGCATTTT
-	many	TRBJ2-1	TRBV11-3	CASGSSYNEQFF	TGTGCCAGCGGGTCCTCCTACAATGAGCAGTTCTTC
TRBD1	many	TRBJ2-2	TRBV25-1	CASSRDRGYTGELFF	TGTGCCAGCAGTCGGGACAGGGGATACACCGGGGAGCTGTTTTTT
TRBD1	many	TRBJ2-2	TRBV12-3/TRBV12-4	CASNNRGGTGELFF	TGTGCCAGCAATAACAGGGGTGGGACCGGGGAGCTGTTTTTT
TRBD1	many	TRBJ1-2	TRBV20-1	CSAPDRGEFGYTF	TGCAGTGCACCCGACAGGGGAGAATTTGGCTACACCTTC
-	few	TRBJ2-2	TRBV28	CASRTREPTGELFF	TGTGCCAGCAGGACACGGGAGCCCACCGGGGAGCTGTTTTTT
TRBD2	many	TRBJ2-7	TRBV7-9	CASSPLAGGPGQYF	TGTGCCAGCAGTCCACTAGCGGGAGGTCCCGGGCAGTACTTC
-	-	TRBJ2-4	TRBV13	CASSLGHVLAKNIQYF	TGTGCCAGCAGCTTGGGACATGTTCTAGCCAAAAACATTCAGTACTTC
-	many	TRBJ2-7	TRBV20-1	CSASPSSPTYEQYF	TGCAGTGCTAGCCCTTCATCCCCCACCTACGAGCAGTACTTC